Listed here are 12 T cell receptor beta chains from one sample, sequenced in a study of blood T cells in healthy people across ages. The authors ran a second PCR of about 7 to 11 cycles using a sample-barcoded 5' primer and a J-beta primer mix. TCRdb passed the 5' RACE reads through MiXCR, listing each CDR3 protein once. The table lists around 990,000 distinct CDR3 sequences, roughly two fifths of them singletons, with around 14% in the top ten. Sequences were obtained from blood. Receptors originate from a man aged 18 to 29 in good health.

The genes are TRBV7-6 and TRBJ1-6, with no clear D. Between the trimmed V and J ends, which lost 8 bases and 10 bases, there was a span of 12 bases. CDR1 SGHVS and CDR2 FNYEAQ come from the germline V gene. CDR3 length: 12 residues. CDR3 amino acids: CASGLGSSPLHF. The CDR3 nucleotides read TGTGCCAGCGGGTTGGGGAGCTCACCCCTCCACTTT.

Remarks on this clonotype: Compared with germline, one end of the junction differs, possibly owing to a read error. The chain combines TRBV7-6 with TRBJ1-1; maybe TRBD1 (5 bases). Germline loops: CDR1 SGHVS, CDR2 FNYEAQ. This CDR3 spans 15 amino acids. Written as DNA, the CDR3 is TGTGCCAGCGGCTTAGCCACCGGGGGTGGGACTGAAGCTTTCTTT. It codes for CASGLATGGGTEAFF.

The V gene is TRBV4-3, the J gene TRBJ1-1; the D is unclear. Germline V CDR1 and CDR2: LGHNA, YSLEER. V lost 0 bases, J lost 1 base, and 9 bases lay in between. The CDR3 totals 15 residues. In DNA form, the CDR3 reads TGCGCCAGCAGCCAAGAATCCGGGAGGAACACTGAAGCTTTCTTT. Translation gives CASSQESGRNTEAFF.

The V gene is TRBV7-9, the J gene TRBJ1-1, with 8 bases that match TRBD1. This CDR3 is 14 amino acids long. J lost 3 bases, V lost 4 bases, and 4 bases had no gene match. Germline assignment: CDR1 SEHNR and CDR2 FQNEAQ (reference sequence). CDR3 sequence (DNA): TGTGCCAGCAGCTCGGAGACAGGGGACACTGAAGCTTTCTTT. Amino acids: CASSSETGDTEAFF.

This rearrangement joins TRBV2 to TRBJ2-1; no clear D gene. V lost 7 bases and J 0 bases, leaving 13 bases between the germline ends. The CDR3 consists of 15 residues. The V gene's germline CDR1 is SNHLY and CDR2 FYNNEI. CDR3 DNA sequence: TGTGCCAGCAAGGCTGCACGATTCTCCTACAATGAGCAGTTCTTC. It translates to CASKAARFSYNEQFF. Filled out from reference TRBV2 and TRBJ2-1, the complete variable domain reads EPEVTQTPSHQVTQMGQEVILRCVPISNHLYFYWYRQILGQKVEFLVSFYNNEISEKSEIFDDQFSVERPDGSNFTLKIRSTKLEDSAMYFCASKAARFSYNEQFFGPGTRLTVL.

This chain connects TRBV2 to TRBJ2-3; TRBD2 might be the D (6 bases). Trimming removed 3 bases from V and 6 bases from J, with 13 bases in between. The CDR3 is 14 amino acids. The germline V gene has CDR1 SNHLY and CDR2 FYNNEI. The CDR3 DNA reads TGTGCCAGCAGTGAGGAGGGCACGACGGATACGCAGTATTTT. This sequence encodes CASSEEGTTDTQYF.

This clonotype occurred many times. V usage is TRBV29-1 and J usage is TRBJ1-1; D ambiguous. CDR3 length: 11 amino acids. V shed 6 bases and J shed 4 bases, with 9 bases lying between them. Germline CDR1 reads SQVTM; CDR2 reads ANQGSEA. CDR3 region: CSVQRATEAFF. The DNA of the CDR3 is TGCAGCGTGCAGAGGGCCACTGAAGCTTTCTTT.

The gene calls are TRBV12-3 or TRBV12-4 and TRBJ1-5, with 7 bases that match TRBD1. CDR3 size: 14 residues. The V and J ends lost 5 bases and 6 bases, in that order; junction bases with no gene match: 7. As DNA, the CDR3 is TGTGCCAGCAGTGTAGGGCAGGGGGTTCAGCCCCAGCATTTT. Protein sequence: CASSVGQGVQPQHF.

V is TRBV27 and J is TRBJ1-5; D perhaps matches TRBD1 (6 bases). The germline V gene has CDR1 MNHEY and CDR2 SMNVEV (reference sequence). Trimming removed 6 bases from V and 3 bases from J, with 9 bases in between. This CDR3 contains 13 residues. CDR3 loop: CASRGGPNQPQHF. Written as DNA, the CDR3 is TGTGCCAGCAGGGGGGGGCCCAATCAGCCCCAGCATTTT.

This chain connects TRBV6-5 to TRBJ2-7, with D perhaps being TRBD1 or TRBD2 (5 bases each). Per germline, CDR1 MNHEY and CDR2 SVGAGI. This CDR3 comprises 15 residues. Trimming left V 7 bases short and J 4 bases short, with 20 bases between. This CDR3 reads CASTPSDSGKYEQYF. CDR3 DNA: TGTGCCAGCACACCCTCGGACTCAGGGAAATACGAGCAGTACTTC.

Ten or more counts support this clonotype. As DNA, the CDR3 is TGTGCCAGCAGTTTAGCAGGAGGCTACACCTTC. Protein sequence: CASSLAGGYTF. The chain combines TRBV12-3 or TRBV12-4 with TRBJ1-2; unclear D gene. This CDR3 contains 11 residues. Trimming cost V 0 bases and J 8 bases, with 4 bases left between them.

In its sample, this clonotype was seen once. The rearrangement joins TRBV7-2 to TRBJ2-7; D is uncertain. The CDR3 consists of 14 residues. V lost 7 bases and J lost 0, with 13 bases in between. The germline gives CDR1 SGHTA, CDR2 FQGNSA. Here the CDR3 reads CASILDGSSYEQYF. The CDR3 DNA reads as TGTGCCAGCATCCTAGACGGAAGCTCCTACGAGCAGTACTTC. Full variable domain (remainder filled in from reference TRBV7-2 and TRBJ2-7): GAGVSQSPSNKVTEKGKDVELRCDPISGHTALYWYRQSLGQGLEFLIYFQGNSAPDKSGLPSDRFSAERTGGSVSTLTIQRTQQEDSAVYLCASILDGSSYEQYFGPGTRLTVT.